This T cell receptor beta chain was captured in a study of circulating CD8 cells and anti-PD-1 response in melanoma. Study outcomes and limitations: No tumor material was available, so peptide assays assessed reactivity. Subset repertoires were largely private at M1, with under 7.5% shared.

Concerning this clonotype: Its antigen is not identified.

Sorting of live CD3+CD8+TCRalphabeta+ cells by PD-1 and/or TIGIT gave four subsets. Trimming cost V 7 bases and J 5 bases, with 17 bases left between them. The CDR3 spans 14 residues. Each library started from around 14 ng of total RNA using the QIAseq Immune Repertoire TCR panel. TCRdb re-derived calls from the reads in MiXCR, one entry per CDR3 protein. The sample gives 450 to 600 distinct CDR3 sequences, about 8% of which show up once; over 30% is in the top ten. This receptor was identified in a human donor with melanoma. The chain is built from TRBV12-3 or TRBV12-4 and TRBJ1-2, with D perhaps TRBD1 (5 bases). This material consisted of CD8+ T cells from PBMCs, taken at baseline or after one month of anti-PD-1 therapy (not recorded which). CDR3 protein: CASTRMAGTYGYTF. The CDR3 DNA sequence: TGTGCCAGCACCAGGATGGCAGGGACTTATGGCTACACCTTC.